Listed below are T cell receptor beta chains from one sample, sequenced in a study of blood T cells in healthy people across ages. Via MiXCR, TCRdb re-called the 5' RACE reads, giving one row per CDR3 protein. This sample has around 1,100,000 distinct CDR3 sequences, with 35% to 40% found just once. The sequencing sample was made of blood. The source is a man between 18 and 29 years old in good health. Both conserved end residues are part of each CDR3. The D gene is left open where the match is weak. Some rows mark clone size as missing; the rest say once, few, many or name a class of expanded clone.

d_call: .; clone_size: .; v_call: TRBV12-3/TRBV12-4; j_call: TRBJ2-7; cdr3_aa: CASGLEAGLLYEQYF; cdr3_nt: TGTGCCAGCGGTTTAGAGGCAGGGCTTCTCTACGAGCAGTACTTC
d_call: TRBD2; clone_size: .; v_call: TRBV18; j_call: TRBJ2-5; cdr3_aa: CASSPPGLAGGYEQYF; cdr3_nt: TGTGCCAGCTCACCACCGGGACTAGCGGGAGGGTATGAGCAGTACTTC
d_call: .; clone_size: many; v_call: TRBV2; j_call: TRBJ2-5; cdr3_aa: CASSDSRQETQYF; cdr3_nt: TGTGCCAGCAGTGACTCGCGGCAAGAGACCCAGTACTTC
d_call: TRBD1; clone_size: many; v_call: TRBV27; j_call: TRBJ1-1; cdr3_aa: CASSWDRGTEAFF; cdr3_nt: TGTGCCAGCAGTTGGGACAGGGGGACTGAAGCTTTCTTT
d_call: .; clone_size: .; v_call: TRBV2; j_call: TRBJ2-5; cdr3_aa: CASSDSPQGQETQYF; cdr3_nt: TGTGCCAGCAGCGATTCCCCCCAGGGGCAAGAGACCCAGTACTTC
d_call: .; clone_size: .; v_call: TRBV2; j_call: TRBJ2-5; cdr3_aa: CASSDREGVGTQYF; cdr3_nt: TGTGCCAGCAGTGACAGGGAAGGTGTGGGGACCCAGTACTTC
d_call: .; clone_size: few; v_call: TRBV3-1; j_call: TRBJ2-1; cdr3_aa: CASSQEVFGRSYNEQFF; cdr3_nt: TGTGCCAGCAGCCAAGAAGTGTTCGGACGCTCGTACAATGAGCAGTTCTTC
d_call: .; clone_size: .; v_call: TRBV14; j_call: TRBJ1-2; cdr3_aa: CASSRQGQPSRYGYTF; cdr3_nt: TGTGCCAGCAGCCGCCAAGGACAGCCCTCGCGCTATGGCTACACCTTC
d_call: TRBD2; clone_size: many; v_call: TRBV4-3; j_call: TRBJ2-1; cdr3_aa: CASSRTTSGYGNEQFF; cdr3_nt: TGCGCCAGCAGCCGAACGACTAGCGGTTATGGCAATGAGCAGTTCTTC
d_call: .; clone_size: .; v_call: TRBV12-3/TRBV12-4; j_call: TRBJ1-1; cdr3_aa: CASSLTAPERTEAFF; cdr3_nt: TGTGCCAGCAGCTTAACGGCCCCCGAAAGGACTGAAGCTTTCTTT
d_call: .; clone_size: .; v_call: TRBV5-1; j_call: TRBJ2-1; cdr3_aa: CASSAGLNEQFF; cdr3_nt: TGCGCCAGCAGCGCCGGACTGAATGAGCAGTTCTTC
d_call: .; clone_size: few; v_call: TRBV3-1; j_call: TRBJ1-2; cdr3_aa: CASSQGQALGGYTF; cdr3_nt: TGTGCCAGCAGCCAAGGGCAAGCTCTGGGTGGCTACACCTTC
d_call: .; clone_size: few; v_call: TRBV28; j_call: TRBJ1-1; cdr3_aa: CASSYTYQGLNTEAFF; cdr3_nt: TGTGCCAGCAGTTACACCTACCAGGGGTTGAACACTGAAGCTTTCTTT
d_call: .; clone_size: .; v_call: TRBV20-1; j_call: TRBJ2-3; cdr3_aa: CSALGPVDTQYF; cdr3_nt: TGCAGTGCTCTAGGACCGGTGGATACGCAGTATTTT
d_call: TRBD2; clone_size: few; v_call: TRBV6-1; j_call: TRBJ2-1; cdr3_aa: CASTSGGSPYNEQFF; cdr3_nt: TGTGCCAGCACTAGCGGGGGGTCCCCTTACAATGAGCAGTTCTTC
d_call: .; clone_size: few; v_call: TRBV4-2; j_call: TRBJ1-2; cdr3_aa: CASSHLTGTNYGYTF; cdr3_nt: TGTGCCAGCAGCCACCTGACAGGAACTAACTATGGCTACACCTTC
d_call: .; clone_size: .; v_call: TRBV28; j_call: TRBJ1-1; cdr3_aa: CASQTGLNTEAFF; cdr3_nt: TGTGCCAGCCAGACAGGCCTGAACACTGAAGCTTTCTTT
d_call: .; clone_size: many; v_call: TRBV12-3/TRBV12-4; j_call: TRBJ2-5; cdr3_aa: CASSLSSGETQYF; cdr3_nt: TGTGCCAGCAGTTTATCCAGTGGCGAGACCCAGTACTTC
d_call: .; clone_size: few; v_call: TRBV25-1; j_call: TRBJ2-5; cdr3_aa: CASSEYLGLEETQYF; cdr3_nt: TGTGCCAGCAGTGAATATCTGGGACTCGAAGAGACCCAGTACTTC
d_call: TRBD1; clone_size: few; v_call: TRBV20-1; j_call: TRBJ2-3; cdr3_aa: CSARDGTGILTDTQYF; cdr3_nt: TGCAGTGCTAGAGATGGGACAGGTATTTTGACAGATACGCAGTATTTT
d_call: TRBD2; clone_size: .; v_call: TRBV20-1; j_call: TRBJ2-3; cdr3_aa: CSARVASGGSTDTQYF; cdr3_nt: TGCAGTGCTAGAGTGGCAAGCGGGGGTAGCACAGATACGCAGTATTTT
d_call: .; clone_size: .; v_call: TRBV20-1; j_call: TRBJ1-1; cdr3_aa: CSARDWVGGGTEAFF; cdr3_nt: TGCAGTGCTAGAGATTGGGTGGGGGGAGGAACTGAAGCTTTCTTT
d_call: TRBD2; clone_size: .; v_call: TRBV5-6; j_call: TRBJ2-3; cdr3_aa: CASSAKSAAQTSGTDTQYF; cdr3_nt: TGTGCCAGCAGCGCAAAATCGGCGGCCCAGACTAGCGGCACAGATACGCAGTATTTT
d_call: .; clone_size: few; v_call: TRBV6-5; j_call: TRBJ2-3; cdr3_aa: CASSYRSTIITDTQYF; cdr3_nt: TGTGCCAGCAGTTACCGTTCCACTATCATCACAGATACGCAGTATTTT
d_call: TRBD1; clone_size: .; v_call: TRBV28; j_call: TRBJ2-2; cdr3_aa: CASIAPGQGVTGELFF; cdr3_nt: TGTGCCAGCATCGCACCGGGACAGGGGGTTACCGGGGAGCTGTTTTTT
d_call: TRBD1; clone_size: .; v_call: TRBV7-9; j_call: TRBJ1-6; cdr3_aa: CASSPRQGGSLLHF; cdr3_nt: TGTGCCAGCAGCCCAAGACAGGGGGGTTCACTCCTCCACTTT
d_call: .; clone_size: .; v_call: TRBV13; j_call: TRBJ1-2; cdr3_aa: CASSLGRVKLYGYTF; cdr3_nt: TGTGCCAGCAGCTTAGGCAGGGTGAAGTTATATGGCTACACCTTC
d_call: .; clone_size: .; v_call: TRBV6-5; j_call: TRBJ1-1; cdr3_aa: CASSYGSGSEAFF; cdr3_nt: TGTGCCAGCAGTTATGGGTCGGGGTCTGAAGCTTTCTTT
d_call: .; clone_size: .; v_call: TRBV7-9; j_call: TRBJ1-1; cdr3_aa: CASSPPGQLNTEAFF; cdr3_nt: TGTGCCAGCAGCCCTCCGGGACAATTGAACACTGAAGCTTTCTTT
d_call: .; clone_size: .; v_call: TRBV6-2/TRBV6-3; j_call: TRBJ1-2; cdr3_aa: CASSYSSKNYGYTF; cdr3_nt: TGTGCCAGCAGTTACTCGTCCAAGAACTATGGCTACACCTTC
d_call: .; clone_size: .; v_call: TRBV18; j_call: TRBJ1-1; cdr3_aa: CASSLGGGAYTEAFF; cdr3_nt: TGTGCCAGCTCCCTCGGGGGGGGCGCGTATACTGAAGCTTTCTTT
d_call: .; clone_size: once; v_call: TRBV6-2/TRBV6-3; j_call: TRBJ2-7; cdr3_aa: CASSYSDRGYEQYF; cdr3_nt: TGTGCCAGCAGTTACTCGGATCGTGGCTACGAGCAGTACTTC
d_call: TRBD2; clone_size: few; v_call: TRBV5-4; j_call: TRBJ2-1; cdr3_aa: CASSLASGGAIWNEQFF; cdr3_nt: TGTGCCAGCAGCTTGGCTAGCGGGGGGGCCATTTGGAATGAGCAGTTCTTC
d_call: TRBD2; clone_size: .; v_call: TRBV7-9; j_call: TRBJ2-3; cdr3_aa: CASRKLAGDRIDTQYF; cdr3_nt: TGTGCCAGCAGGAAACTAGCGGGGGATCGTATAGATACGCAGTATTTT
d_call: .; clone_size: once; v_call: TRBV5-1; j_call: TRBJ2-7; cdr3_aa: CASSLGGRSYNEQYF; cdr3_nt: TGCGCCAGCAGCTTGGGCGGCCGCTCCTACAATGAGCAGTACTTC
d_call: TRBD2; clone_size: .; v_call: TRBV9; j_call: TRBJ2-1; cdr3_aa: CASSERTSDNNEQFF; cdr3_nt: TGTGCCAGCAGCGAAAGGACTAGCGATAACAATGAGCAGTTCTTC
d_call: .; clone_size: .; v_call: TRBV5-5; j_call: TRBJ1-2; cdr3_aa: CASSLKDYGYTF; cdr3_nt: TGTGCCAGCAGCTTGAAAGACTATGGCTACACCTTC
d_call: TRBD1; clone_size: .; v_call: TRBV4-3; j_call: TRBJ2-1; cdr3_aa: CASSQDLEGQGINEQFF; cdr3_nt: TGCGCCAGCAGCCAAGATCTAGAGGGACAGGGAATCAATGAGCAGTTCTTC
d_call: .; clone_size: .; v_call: TRBV6-1; j_call: TRBJ1-1; cdr3_aa: CASSEWDTQNTEAFF; cdr3_nt: TGTGCCAGCAGTGAGTGGGACACCCAGAACACTGAAGCTTTCTTT
d_call: .; clone_size: few; v_call: TRBV29-1; j_call: TRBJ2-1; cdr3_aa: CSVGRNNEQFF; cdr3_nt: TGCAGCGTTGGCAGGAACAATGAGCAGTTCTTC
d_call: .; clone_size: few; v_call: TRBV5-1; j_call: TRBJ2-1; cdr3_aa: CASSGTGSSYNEQFF; cdr3_nt: TGCGCCAGCAGTGGCACAGGGAGCTCCTACAATGAGCAGTTCTTC
d_call: .; clone_size: few; v_call: TRBV20-1; j_call: TRBJ2-7; cdr3_aa: CSARSDWYEQYF; cdr3_nt: TGCAGTGCTAGATCCGACTGGTACGAGCAGTACTTC
d_call: .; clone_size: few; v_call: TRBV10-3; j_call: TRBJ1-1; cdr3_aa: CATGQTMNTEAFF; cdr3_nt: TGTGCCACTGGTCAGACGATGAACACTGAAGCTTTCTTT
d_call: .; clone_size: few; v_call: TRBV2; j_call: TRBJ2-1; cdr3_aa: CASSDSHYNEQFF; cdr3_nt: TGTGCCAGCAGTGATTCCCACTACAATGAGCAGTTCTTC